A single sample is the source of the 3 T cell receptor beta chains below, sequenced in a study of blood T cell repertoires in COVID-19. The data were produced by immunoSEQ multiplex PCR, yet TCRdb's version contains in-frame clones alone and is incomplete. The repertoire holds about 100,000 clones, with approximately 82% as singletons. Material for sequencing was peripheral blood. These receptors originate from a man aged 60-69 years with active or convalescent COVID-19.

The chain employs TRBV19 and TRBJ1-5; 11 bases fit TRBD1. Trimming at V came to 2 bases and at J to 0 bases, leaving 6 bases not matched to a gene. CDR1 LNHDA and CDR2 SQIVND come from the germline V gene (reference sequence). This CDR3 region has 18 residues. CDR3 residues: CASSIRGTGGHSNQPQHF. CDR3 sequence (DNA): TGTGCCAGTAGTATAAGGGGGACAGGGGGTCATAGCAATCAGCCCCAGCATTTT.

This rearrangement joins TRBV9 to TRBJ2-1; D perhaps matches TRBD2 (6 bases). There are 15 residues in the CDR3. V was shortened by 0 bases and J by 8 bases, with 15 bases between the two germline ends. The V gene's germline CDR1 is SGDLS and CDR2 YYNGEE. The DNA of the CDR3 is TGTGCCAGCAGCGTAGGAGTAGCGGTGGGCGATGAGCAGTTCTTC. Translating it yields CASSVGVAVGDEQFF. The full variable domain, with the rest looked up from reference TRBV9 and TRBJ2-1, is DSGVTQTPKHLITATGQRVTLRCSPRSGDLSVYWYQQSLDQGLQFLIQYYNGEERAKGNILERFSAQQFPDLHSELNLSSLELGDSALYFCASSVGVAVGDEQFFGPGTRLTVL.

The V gene is TRBV11-2, the J gene TRBJ2-7; the match to TRBD2 covers 9 bases. CDR3 size: 15 residues. The J segment lost 6 bases and the V segment lost 0 bases, leaving 6 bases of the junction unmatched. Germline V gene data show CDR1 as SGHAT and CDR2 as FQNNGV. CDR3 amino acids: CASSLENSGRSEQYF. CDR3 sequence (DNA): TGTGCCAGCAGCTTAGAGAATAGCGGGAGATCCGAGCAGTACTTC.